This record looks at one T cell receptor beta chain sequence and its context. Its antigen is currently unknown. The treatment: roughly 10-day PBMC culture with coronavirus spike peptide pools or control peptides (ViraFEST assay). ViraFEST stimulated the growth of antigen-specific T cells using peptide pools and subsequently profiled their TCRs by sequencing. The authors isolated CD4+ T cells by negative selection after nine to eleven days of culture. The sample belongs to a study of vaccination and CD4 T cells after COVID-19. Looking at the study overall: Taking of post-vaccine samples occurred a median about 70 days after dose two (range 14 to 241).

Sequencing of the DNA from cultured CD4+ T cells was carried out with the Oncomine TCR Beta short-read assay. MiXCR, applied by TCRdb to the PCR reads, yields one record per CDR3 protein. The data hold around 13,000 distinct CDR3 sequences, with around 50% observed a single time. The clonotype comes from a human donor who had recovered from COVID-19. The sequencing sample was made of CD4+ T cells from blood, cultured in vitro.

CDR3 residues: CATSDYQAGGPGGELFF. The CDR3 DNA reads TGTGCCACCAGTGATTACCAAGCGGGGGGGCCCGGCGGGGAGCTGTTTTTT. The chain couples TRBV24-1 to TRBJ2-2, with 10 nucleotides matching TRBD2. This CDR3 contains 17 residues. J was trimmed by 7 bases and V by 2 bases; bases with no gene match: 9. Germline V lookup: CDR1 KGHDR, CDR2 SFDVKD.